The clone carrying this TCR beta chain has more than one count but fewer than ten. The data stem from a study of identical twins. TCRdb processed the 5' RACE reads anew with MiXCR; each CDR3 protein has one entry. The profile shows about 470,000 distinct CDR3 sequences, 20% to 25% of them singletons. The germline V gene encodes CDR1 SGHRS and CDR2 YFSETQ. Trimming pared 0 bases from V and 7 bases from J, leaving 11 bases between. The CDR3 sequence is 14 residues long. This same sample was also taken into another study, of T cells expressing NK-cell markers. That paper adds: Restricting sorting to alpha-beta TCR T cells was achieved in several experiments by an anti-gamma-delta TCR antibody.

The V and J genes are TRBV5-1 and TRBJ2-1, with D maybe TRBD1 (6 bases). The sequence came from a woman aged 18-29 years in good health. Sequencing was carried out using CD4+ T cells sorted from blood. CDR3 in amino acids: CASSLGLQGNEQFF. The CDR3 bases are TGCGCCAGCAGCTTGGGTCTACAGGGTAATGAGCAGTTCTTC.